This TCR beta chain comes out of a study of cytomegalovirus exposure and HLA in healthy donors. General observations from the study: A later analysis linked a missense DCLRE1C variant to TCR beta V- and J-gene trimming.

This PCR relied on a set of 60 Vbeta primers and 13 Jbeta primers. Assay used: immunoSEQ multiplex PCR; TCRdb lists only in-frame clones, some missing. The sample shows some 54,000 clones, around 81% of them seen only once. The V end lost 0 bases, the J end lost 8 bases, and 10 bases lay between the germline ends. The V gene's germline CDR1 is MNHEY and CDR2 SMNVEV (reference sequence). The CDR3 extends over 13 amino acids. In the case of this clone: Antigen: not known.

This rearrangement joins TRBV27 to TRBJ1-1; possibly TRBD1 for D (5 bases). This clonotype was sampled from a male donor in good health and CMV-seronegative. Sequenced: PBMCs. This CDR3 is CASSLSGAGEAFF. The CDR3 bases are TGTGCCAGCAGTTTATCAGGGGCAGGGGAAGCTTTCTTT.